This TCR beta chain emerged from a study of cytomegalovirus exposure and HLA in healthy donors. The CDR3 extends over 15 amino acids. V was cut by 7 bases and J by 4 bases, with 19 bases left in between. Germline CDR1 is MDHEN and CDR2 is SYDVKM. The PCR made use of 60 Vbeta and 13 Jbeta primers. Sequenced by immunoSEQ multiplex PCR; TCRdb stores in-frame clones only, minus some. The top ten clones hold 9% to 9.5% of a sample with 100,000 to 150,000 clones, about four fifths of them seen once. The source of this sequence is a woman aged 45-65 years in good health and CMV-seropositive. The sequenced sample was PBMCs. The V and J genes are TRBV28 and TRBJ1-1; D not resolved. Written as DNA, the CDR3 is TGTGCCAGCACCCCCCCGCCCAGTTCGTCCACTGAAGCTTTCTTT. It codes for CASTPPPSSSTEAFF.